A selection of T cell receptor beta chains follows, all from one sample in a study of T cells after yellow fever vaccination. TCRdb ran MiXCR on the 5' RACE reads and lists one entry per CDR3 protein. This sample yields 250,000 to 300,000 distinct CDR3 sequences, of which under 15% are seen a single time; roughly 0.5% belongs to the top ten. The source material was CD4+ T cells sorted from PBMCs, sampled 45 days after the yellow fever booster vaccination. Receptors were obtained from a man in his thirties or forties who received the YFV17D yellow fever vaccine. CDR3s include the opening cysteine and the closing phenylalanine or tryptophan. A D gene is named only where the DNA matches it firmly. Clone size, where shown, is once, few, many, or a class for clones that have expanded.

v_gene: TRBV29-1
d_gene: NA
j_gene: TRBJ2-1
abundance: NA
CDR3aa: CSVGRYNEQFF

v_gene: TRBV7-2
d_gene: NA
j_gene: TRBJ1-1
abundance: few
CDR3aa: CASSLLGEDTEAFF

v_gene: TRBV5-1
d_gene: NA
j_gene: TRBJ2-3
abundance: NA
CDR3aa: CVSRRRADASTDTQYF

v_gene: TRBV20-1
d_gene: NA
j_gene: TRBJ1-1
abundance: few
CDR3aa: CSFQGMNTEAFF

v_gene: TRBV5-1
d_gene: NA
j_gene: TRBJ2-5
abundance: NA
CDR3aa: CASSLQQETQYF

v_gene: TRBV5-1
d_gene: NA
j_gene: TRBJ1-1
abundance: few
CDR3aa: CASSPLQNTEAFF

v_gene: TRBV4-3
d_gene: NA
j_gene: TRBJ2-7
abundance: NA
CDR3aa: CASSQTFDSSYEQYF

v_gene: TRBV5-5
d_gene: NA
j_gene: TRBJ1-1
abundance: many
CDR3aa: CASSLVQGGEAFF

v_gene: TRBV7-9
d_gene: NA
j_gene: TRBJ2-3
abundance: many
CDR3aa: CASSLEGLSDTQYF

v_gene: TRBV11-3
d_gene: TRBD2
j_gene: TRBJ2-1
abundance: few
CDR3aa: CASSVSSGGSQGEQFF

v_gene: TRBV5-1
d_gene: TRBD2
j_gene: TRBJ2-1
abundance: few
CDR3aa: CASRPPGTSGSNEQFF

v_gene: TRBV20-1
d_gene: NA
j_gene: TRBJ1-2
abundance: NA
CDR3aa: CSARDGRLTGYTF

v_gene: TRBV29-1
d_gene: TRBD2
j_gene: TRBJ2-1
abundance: NA
CDR3aa: CSASRTSEPNEQFF

v_gene: TRBV20-1
d_gene: TRBD2
j_gene: TRBJ2-7
abundance: NA
CDR3aa: CSAVRSGVSYEQYF

v_gene: TRBV27
d_gene: TRBD1
j_gene: TRBJ2-3
abundance: NA
CDR3aa: CASSFLRIGQGSTDTQYF

v_gene: TRBV15
d_gene: NA
j_gene: TRBJ1-4
abundance: few
CDR3aa: CATSRVGKLFF

v_gene: TRBV5-1
d_gene: NA
j_gene: TRBJ1-5
abundance: many
CDR3aa: CASSLDGSNQPQHF

v_gene: TRBV12-3/TRBV12-4
d_gene: TRBD2
j_gene: TRBJ2-7
abundance: NA
CDR3aa: CASSPGAGGLYEQYF

v_gene: TRBV20-1
d_gene: NA
j_gene: TRBJ1-5
abundance: few
CDR3aa: CSARVNNQPQHF

v_gene: TRBV20-1
d_gene: NA
j_gene: TRBJ1-1
abundance: few
CDR3aa: CSARETVRPEAFF